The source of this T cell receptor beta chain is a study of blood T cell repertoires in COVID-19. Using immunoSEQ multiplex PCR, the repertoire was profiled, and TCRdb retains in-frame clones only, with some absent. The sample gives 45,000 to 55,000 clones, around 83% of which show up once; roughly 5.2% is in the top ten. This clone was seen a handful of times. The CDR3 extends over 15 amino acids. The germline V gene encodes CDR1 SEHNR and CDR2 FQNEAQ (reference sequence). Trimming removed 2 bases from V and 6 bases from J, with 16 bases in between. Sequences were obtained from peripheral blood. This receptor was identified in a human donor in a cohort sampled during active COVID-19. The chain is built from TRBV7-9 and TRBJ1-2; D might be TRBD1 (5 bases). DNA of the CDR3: TGTGCCAGCAGCTTACCCCAGGGTTTTAGGGATGGCTACACCTTC. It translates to CASSLPQGFRDGYTF.